This passage covers 8 T cell receptor beta chains from one sample sequenced in a study of T-cell memory formation after mild COVID-19. One entry per CDR3 protein, called by TCRdb with MiXCR from the 5' RACE reads. The sample shows a few hundred thousand distinct CDR3 sequences, 27% of them seen only once. The sequenced material came from PBMCs or a T cell subset sorted from them (not recorded which). These receptors all stem from an adult woman who had mild COVID-19 (a few samples of this study predate the infection). Cell type and time point are not known.

This clonotype came up a few times. V is TRBV24-1 and J is TRBJ1-5, with 8 bases aligning to TRBD1. V dropped 4 bases and J dropped 7; count of bases not matched to a gene: 5. CDR1 and CDR2 from the germline V gene are KGHDR and SFDVKD. The CDR3 contains 14 residues. CDR3 in DNA: TGTGCCACCAGTGACCCCGGACAGGGCCAGCCCCAGCATTTT. Residues: CATSDPGQGQPQHF.

The rearrangement uses TRBV3-1 and TRBJ2-1; 7 nucleotides line up with TRBD2. The CDR3 length is 14 residues. With 4 bases clipped from V and 7 bases from J, the junction kept 7 bases outside the gene matches. Germline assignment: CDR1 LGHDT and CDR2 YNNKEL (reference sequence). CDR3 in amino acids: CASSPVAGLNEQFF. CDR3 nucleotide sequence: TGTGCCAGCAGCCCGGTAGCGGGCCTAAATGAGCAGTTCTTC.

Here the CDR3 reads CAISAQETQYF. Here the CDR3 DNA reads TGTGCCATCAGCGCACAAGAGACCCAGTACTTC. The chain couples TRBV10-3 to TRBJ2-5; D not resolved. The germline V gene encodes CDR1 ENHRY and CDR2 SYGVKD. This CDR3 comprises 11 residues. Trimming removed 6 bases at V and 2 bases at J, with 4 bases between.

V is TRBV12-3 or TRBV12-4 and J is TRBJ1-1; D gene ambiguous. CDR3 size: 15 residues. V gave up 3 bases and J gave up 1 base, with 12 bases separating them. The CDR3 DNA is TGTGCCAGCAGTTTTGGGAGGAGGAGGAACACTGAAGCTTTCTTT. Translated, it gives CASSFGRRRNTEAFF.

The V and J genes are TRBV15 and TRBJ2-1; D possibly corresponds to TRBD2 (5 bases). Germline values: CDR1 LNHNV, CDR2 YYDKDF (reference sequence). This CDR3 has 15 amino acids. V shed 1 base and J shed 2 bases, with 9 bases lying between them. The CDR3 sequence is CATSRGGDPYNEQFF. CDR3 sequence (DNA): TGTGCCACCAGCAGAGGGGGAGACCCCTACAATGAGCAGTTCTTC.

This clonotype was seen a few times. The V call is TRBV6-1, the J call TRBJ1-1; D call uncertain. The CDR3 length is 13 residues. The V end was cut by 6 bases, the J end by 7 bases, with 15 bases between. The germline V gene encodes CDR1 MNHNS and CDR2 SASEGT. CDR3 residues: CASSEQLKGEAFF. For the CDR3, the DNA is TGTGCCAGCAGCGAACAACTGAAGGGTGAAGCTTTCTTT.

The sample holds many counts of this clonotype. The CDR3 protein is CSVPGASSYEQYF. CDR3 DNA sequence: TGCAGCGTCCCGGGGGCTAGCTCCTACGAGCAGTACTTC. The V and J genes are TRBV29-1 and TRBJ2-7; D might be TRBD1 or TRBD2, each matching 6 bases. The ends were cut back, 6 bases at V and 0 bases at J, with 12 bases in the middle. The CDR3 spans 13 residues. The germline V gene has CDR1 SQVTM and CDR2 ANQGSEA.

A few counts support this clonotype. The chain carries TRBV9 and TRBJ1-4; TRBD1 might be the D (5 bases). V was pared by 0 bases and J by 5 bases, with 8 bases between. The CDR3 contains 14 residues. The germline CDR1 and CDR2 sequences are SGDLS and YYNGEE. The CDR3 coding sequence is TGTGCCAGCAGCGTAGGGGGCGGCAATGAAAAACTGTTTTTT. Protein: CASSVGGGNEKLFF.